This T cell receptor beta chain was identified during a study of CD8 T cells in Susac syndrome. Controls matched for sex and age were healthy donors. V lost 9 bases, J lost 6 bases, and 13 bases stayed unmatched. From germline, CDR1 is SGHRS and CDR2 YFSETQ. CDR3 length equals 17 residues. Reverse transcription of roughly 0.45 to 1 ug RNA was carried out with random hexamers. TCRdb ran MiXCR on the immunoSEQ multiplex PCR reads and lists one entry per CDR3 protein. The repertoire holds 150,000 to 200,000 distinct CDR3 sequences, with 92% as singletons. The sequenced sample consisted of CD4+ T cells from PBMCs. The receptor comes from a human donor in good health. The chain recombines TRBV5-1 with TRBJ2-2, with 14 bases identical to TRBD2. For the CDR3, the DNA is TGCGCCACCTCCTTAGGACTAGCGGGAGGATTGGCCGGGGAGCTGTTTTTT. Residues: CATSLGLAGGLAGELFF. Variable domain in full (rest from reference TRBV5-1 and TRBJ2-2): KAGVTQTPRYLIKTRGQQVTLSCSPISGHRSVSWYQQTPGQGLQFLFEYFSETQRNKGNFPGRFSGRQFSNSRSEMNVSTLELGDSALYLCATSLGLAGGLAGELFFGEGSRLTVL.